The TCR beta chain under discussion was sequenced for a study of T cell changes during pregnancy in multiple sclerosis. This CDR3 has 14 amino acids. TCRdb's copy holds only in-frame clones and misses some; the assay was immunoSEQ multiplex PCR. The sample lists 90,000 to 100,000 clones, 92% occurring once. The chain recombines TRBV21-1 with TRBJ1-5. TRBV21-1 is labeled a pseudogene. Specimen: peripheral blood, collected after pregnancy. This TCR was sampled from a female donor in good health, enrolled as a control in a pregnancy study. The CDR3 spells CASSKSEENQPQHF. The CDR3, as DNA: TGTGCCAGCAGCAAATCGGAGGAGAACCAGCCCCAGCATTTT.